This entry features one T cell receptor (beta chain) sequence. This clonotype was picked up a small number of times. Its antigen remains undetermined. Base-call qualities are not available, and no considerably larger clone is one nucleotide away. Sequencing used an Illumina HiSeq 1500. Using fastp at Q25 and MiXCR, TCRdb reprocessed the public reads and kept productive beta chains. Merged by CDR3 protein, the rows form single entries marked with the most common genes and DNA. In all, the sample holds roughly 860,000 distinct CDR3 sequences, and 32% of those were seen once. The ten most abundant clones make up around 12% of the sample. These data are taken from a study of T cell repertoires in cytomegalovirus infection (dated by TCRdb to 2018 to 2020). About the investigation overall: Peptide stimulations targeted recently identified HLA-C-restricted CMV epitopes, whose presentation resists viral immunomodulation, together with well-studied HLA-B-restricted epitopes. Donor HLA type was relevant to the analysis, as public TCR beta signatures indicated carriage of CMV infection together with the matching HLA type. Study-wide findings and limitations: The ex vivo response was dominated by HLA-C-restricted CMV-specific TCR beta clonotypes, which also provided the single most frequent clonotype in two of eight donors. Cumulative frequency of public TCR beta family members discriminated carriers of CMV infection plus the relevant HLA type in this cohort and an independent approximately 400-donor cohort.

The sample's treatment or condition label is to be understood as: in vitro stimulation with specific CMV peptide epitopes to enrich CMV-specific T cells. Reading from cysteine to phenylalanine, the CDR3 counts 11 amino acids. Only CDR3 DNA remains: 33 bases, in frame from the first base. Trimming removed 1 base from V and 10 bases from J, leaving 10 bases between the germline ends. CDR1 and CDR2 are drawn from the germline V gene (reference sequence): DFQATT, SNEGSKA. This TCR was recovered from a human donor in good health (CMV status not recorded). Some clones in this sample may be carry-over from other donors' samples. The starting material was cultured CD8+ T cells from PBMCs, obtained from culture after CMV antigen stimulation. The V and J genes are TRBV20-1 and TRBJ1-2; the D gene cannot be resolved reliably. The CDR3 loop reads CSARVEGFYTF. The DNA sequence follows: TGCAGTGCTAGAGTAGAAGGGTTCTACACCTTC.